The 5 T cell receptor beta chains in this list originate from one sample, sequenced in a study of technical replicates of blood from a few donors. Using immunoSEQ multiplex PCR, the repertoire was profiled, and TCRdb retains in-frame clones only, with some absent. Found here are about 94,000 clones, around 95% of them singletons; the top ten hold 0.22%. Sequenced sample: T cells isolated from PBMCs. The receptors were gathered from a human donor in good health.

This rearrangement joins TRBV5-1 to TRBJ1-3; D uncertain. The CDR3 length is 19 residues. The V end lost 4 bases, the J end lost 1 base, and 24 bases lay between the germline ends. Germline-derived CDR1 and CDR2 are SGHRS and YFSETQ. Here the CDR3 reads CASSPSALRALSSGNTIYF. CDR3 sequence (DNA): TGCGCCAGCAGCCCCAGCGCTTTGCGTGCCCTTTCTTCTGGAAACACCATATATTTT.

This chain links TRBV27 with TRBJ2-7; 15 bases fit TRBD2. V shed 0 bases, J shed 5 bases, and the junction held 2 bases outside the gene matches. CDR3 size: 16 residues. CDR1 is MNHEY and CDR2 is SMNVEV in the germline V gene (reference sequence). For the CDR3, the DNA is TGTGCCAGCAGTTTATCCAGGACTAGCGGGAGGGACGAGCAGTACTTC. The encoded protein is CASSLSRTSGRDEQYF.

The chain has TRBV30 and TRBJ1-4; D gene uncertain. Per the germline V gene, CDR1 is GTSNPN and CDR2 is SVGIG (reference sequence). The CDR3 consists of 16 residues. V was clipped by 0 bases and J by 0 bases, with 11 bases between them. The CDR3 is CAWSVGGRTTNEKLFF. The CDR3 coding sequence is TGTGCCTGGAGTGTAGGAGGACGGACAACTAATGAAAAACTGTTTTTT.

J is TRBJ2-7 and V is TRBV6-1; D gene uncertain. This CDR3 comprises 13 residues. Germline V gives CDR1 MNHNS, CDR2 SASEGT. V was trimmed by 4 bases and J by 3 bases, leaving 10 bases between them. The CDR3 DNA follows: TGTGCCAGCAGTGGGTACAGTAACTACGAGCAGTACTTC. This sequence encodes CASSGYSNYEQYF.

V usage is TRBV27 and J usage is TRBJ1-1; no clear D. This CDR3 spans 11 amino acids. The V gene's germline CDR1 is MNHEY and CDR2 SMNVEV (reference sequence). V lost 5 bases to trimming and J lost 8 bases, with 9 bases between them. This CDR3 is CASSRGEEAFF. CDR3 nucleotides: TGTGCCAGCAGTCGCGGCGAAGAAGCTTTCTTT.